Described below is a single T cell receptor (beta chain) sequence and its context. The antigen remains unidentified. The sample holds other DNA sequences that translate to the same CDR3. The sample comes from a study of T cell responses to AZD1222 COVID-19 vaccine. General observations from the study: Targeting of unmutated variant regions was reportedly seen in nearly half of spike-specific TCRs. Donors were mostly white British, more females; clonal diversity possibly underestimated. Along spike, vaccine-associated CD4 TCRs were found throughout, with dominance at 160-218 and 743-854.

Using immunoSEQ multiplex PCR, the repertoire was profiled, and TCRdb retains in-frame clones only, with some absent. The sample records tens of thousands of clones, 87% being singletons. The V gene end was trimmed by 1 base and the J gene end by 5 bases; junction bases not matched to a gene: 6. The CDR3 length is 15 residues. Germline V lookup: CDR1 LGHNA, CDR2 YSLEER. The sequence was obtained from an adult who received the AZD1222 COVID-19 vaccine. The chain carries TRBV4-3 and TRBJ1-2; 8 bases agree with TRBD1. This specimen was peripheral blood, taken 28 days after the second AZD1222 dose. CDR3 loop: CASSQGTGIRYGYTF. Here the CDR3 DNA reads TGCGCCAGCAGCCAAGGGACAGGGATTAGATATGGCTACACCTTC.